Presented here are 18 T cell receptor beta chains from one specimen sequenced in a study of blood T cell repertoires in COVID-19. Here immunoSEQ multiplex PCR was the method, and the copy in TCRdb shows in-frame clones only, minus some. The sample lists about 250,000 clones, 88% occurring once. The sequencing sample was made of peripheral blood. These receptors all come from a woman under 40 with COVID-19, enrolled during active disease.

This clone was observed once. This chain uses TRBV19 with TRBJ1-1, with D tentatively TRBD1 (6 bases). Trimming stripped 5 bases from V and 1 base from J, with 11 bases between. The CDR3 totals 14 residues. Germline lookup yields CDR1 LNHDA and CDR2 SQIVND (reference sequence). This chain's CDR3 is CASSPQTGNTEAFF. The CDR3 DNA sequence: TGTGCCAGTAGTCCACAGACAGGGAACACTGAAGCTTTCTTT.

The chain is built from TRBV4-1 and TRBJ2-3, with 12 bases fitting TRBD1. CDR3 size: 16 residues. The V gene's germline CDR1 is MGHRA and CDR2 YSYEKL. V gave up 4 bases and J gave up 6 bases; unmatched junction bases: 8. The CDR3 DNA follows: TGCGCCAGCAGCCCGCGCGGGACAGGGGGCCGGGATACGCAGTATTTT. It is translated as CASSPRGTGGRDTQYF.

The chain joins TRBV10-2 to TRBJ1-1; D gene ambiguous. The CDR3 covers 16 residues. The germline CDR1 and CDR2 sequences are WSHSY and SAAADI. V gave up 0 bases and J gave up 0 bases, with 11 bases separating them. The DNA of the CDR3 is TGCGCCAGCAGTGAGTCGAGACATCTCATGAACACTGAAGCTTTCTTT. It is translated as CASSESRHLMNTEAFF.

The chain is built from TRBV5-1 and TRBJ1-4; no definite D call. This CDR3 spans 16 amino acids. The V end was cut by 4 bases, the J end by 0 bases, with 13 bases between. Germline values: CDR1 SGHRS, CDR2 YFSETQ. The CDR3 sequence: CASSKEGFTTNEKLFF. The CDR3 DNA reads TGCGCCAGCAGCAAGGAGGGTTTCACAACTAATGAAAAACTGTTTTTT.

The V call is TRBV2, the J call TRBJ2-2, with TRBD1 as a possible D gene (5 bases). Trimming took off 6 bases at V and 5 bases at J, with 13 bases between the two ends. Germline CDR1 and CDR2: SNHLY and FYNNEI. CDR3 length: 14 residues. The CDR3 DNA reads as TGTGCCAGCAGGTTTGACAGAGGAACCGGGGAGCTGTTTTTT. Residues: CASRFDRGTGELFF.

This clone showed up just a few times. J is TRBJ2-3 and V is TRBV6-5; TRBD1 aligns across 8 bases. Trimming at V came to 5 bases and at J to 3 bases, leaving 7 bases not matched to a gene. This CDR3 is built from 15 residues. In germline, CDR1 is MNHEY, CDR2 SVGAGI. The CDR3 region has the DNA TGTGCCAGCAGTCTCGACAGGGGAAGGACAGATACGCAGTATTTT. Its translation is CASSLDRGRTDTQYF.

The CDR3 DNA reads as TGTGCCAGCAGCTTAGATTATGCTAACTATGGCTACACCTTC. Residues: CASSLDYANYGYTF. This chain links TRBV11-2 with TRBJ1-2; no reliable D call. Germline V gene data show CDR1 as SGHAT and CDR2 as FQNNGV. Trimming shortened V by 0 bases and J by 0 bases, and 5 bases separated the two germline ends. This CDR3 is 14 amino acids long.

This chain links TRBV4-1 with TRBJ2-3, with 11 bases aligning to TRBD2. CDR1 and CDR2 (germline): MGHRA, YSYEKL. J gave up 5 bases and V 4 bases, and 5 bases lay outside the gene matches. This CDR3 is 15 amino acids long. The CDR3 coding sequence is TGCGCCAGCAGCCTTATAGCGGGGGGGGTAGATACGCAGTATTTT. Its translation is CASSLIAGGVDTQYF.

The chain couples TRBV7-2 to TRBJ2-7; D is perhaps TRBD2 (5 bases). The germline V gene has CDR1 SGHTA and CDR2 FQGNSA. The CDR3 has 12 residues. The V end lost 4 bases, the J end lost 4 bases, and 8 bases lay between the germline ends. The CDR3: CASSSGLYEQYF. The CDR3, as DNA: TGTGCCAGCAGCTCGGGGTTGTACGAGCAGTACTTC.

This chain connects TRBV9 to TRBJ2-5; 8 bases fit TRBD2. This CDR3 has 17 amino acids. With V trimmed by 4 bases and J by 4 bases, 15 bases remained unmatched. Germline V gene sequence: CDR1 SGDLS, CDR2 YYNGEE. The CDR3 region has the DNA TGTGCCAGCAGCCTGTCTATAGGAGCGGGAGAGGTAGAGACCCAGTACTTC. Translation gives CASSLSIGAGEVETQYF.

This clone has a single count. The rearrangement links TRBV7-9 to TRBJ2-1; D unresolved. The CDR3 covers 13 residues. Germline V lookup: CDR1 SEHNR, CDR2 FQNEAQ (reference sequence). Trimming pared 5 bases from V and 2 bases from J, leaving 7 bases between. The CDR3 protein is CASSPPAYNEQFF. The CDR3 DNA sequence: TGTGCCAGCAGCCCCCCAGCCTACAATGAGCAGTTCTTC.

J is TRBJ2-7 and V is TRBV20-1; a weak D match, TRBD2 (5 bases). Germline values: CDR1 DFQATT, CDR2 SNEGSKA (reference sequence). The CDR3 extends over 14 amino acids. Trimming stripped 7 bases from V and 2 bases from J, with 18 bases between. In DNA, the CDR3 is TGCAGTGTTAGTTCAGGAGGCCCCCCCTACGAGCAGTACTTC. This codes for CSVSSGGPPYEQYF.

The V and J genes are TRBV4-3 and TRBJ1-4, with D perhaps TRBD1 (6 bases). The V and J ends lost 1 base and 7 bases respectively, with 10 bases between them. This CDR3 comprises 14 residues. The germline V gene encodes CDR1 LGHNA and CDR2 YSLEER. The chain's CDR3 is CASSQVTGSEKLFF. The CDR3 DNA follows: TGCGCCAGCAGCCAAGTGACAGGTTCTGAAAAACTGTTTTTT.

This clone was detected a few times. The genes are TRBV6-5 and TRBJ1-6; D unresolved. The CDR3 sequence is 14 residues long. The germline V gene encodes CDR1 MNHEY and CDR2 SVGAGI. The V and J ends lost 6 bases and 8 bases respectively, with 14 bases between them. CDR3 in DNA: TGTGCCAGCAGCCCAATTCCGAGGGATTCACCCCTCCACTTT. Its protein product is CASSPIPRDSPLHF.

The V call is TRBV4-1, the J call TRBJ2-1; 14 nucleotides align to TRBD2. After removal of 4 bases from V and 9 bases from J, the junction contained 11 bases not matched to a gene. This CDR3 region has 17 residues. Germline V gene sequence: CDR1 MGHRA, CDR2 YSYEKL. The CDR3 here is CASSLPGGLAGEVEQFF. The CDR3 nucleotides are TGCGCCAGCAGCCTCCCCGGGGGACTAGCGGGAGAGGTTGAGCAGTTCTTC.

V usage is TRBV6-2 or TRBV6-3 and J usage is TRBJ1-4; tentative D call: TRBD1 (6 bases). Germline CDR1 MNHEY, CDR2 SVGEGT. Trimming cost V 5 bases and J 3 bases, with 16 bases left between them. The CDR3 has 16 residues. The CDR3 protein is CASSPIPQGPNEKLFF. The CDR3 DNA reads TGTGCCAGCAGTCCCATCCCACAGGGACCTAATGAAAAACTGTTTTTT.

Comment on this clone: At one boundary the junction diverges from the germline segment, which might be a read error. This chain links TRBV9 with TRBJ2-1; a weak D match, TRBD2 (5 bases). Germline values: CDR1 SGDLS, CDR2 YYNGEE. This CDR3 has 14 residues. The CDR3 sequence: CASRVGSSYNEQFF. The CDR3 DNA is TGTGCCAGCAGGGTAGGGAGCTCCTACAATGAGCAGTTCTTC.

This sequence joins TRBV28 and TRBJ1-2; 9 nucleotides line up with TRBD1. Germline lookup yields CDR1 MDHEN and CDR2 SYDVKM. After removal of 6 bases from V and 9 bases from J, the junction contained 8 bases not matched to a gene. The CDR3 spans 13 residues. In nucleotides, the CDR3 is TGTGCCAGCAGCCCGGGACAGGGTACCCGCTACACCTTC. It yields the protein CASSPGQGTRYTF.